The clone carrying this T cell receptor beta chain was seen at least ten times. Time point defined: before trial treatment. The therapy administered to donors comprised nivolumab, ipilimumab, aspirin, low-dose cyclophosphamide and low-dose radiotherapy. Advanced solid tumors without tumor-infiltrating lymphocytes were required for inclusion. Germline CDR1 is SGHTA and CDR2 is FQGNSA. The ends were cut back, 5 bases at V and 5 bases at J, with 9 bases in the middle. The CDR3 has 12 residues. TRAV- and TRBV-specific primers primed first-strand cDNA, covering alpha and beta chains. Using a constant-region primer together with a V-primer adapter, TCRs were subjected to about 20 PCR cycles of amplification. TCRdb ran MiXCR on the reads and lists one entry per CDR3 protein. The sample lists about 64,000 distinct CDR3 sequences; approximately 26% were seen once. The sample belongs to a study of low-dose radiotherapy and immunotherapy resistance in tumors. The wider study: The fractionation for Cohort 1 was 0.5 Gy per fraction every 2 weeks, totaling 6.5 Gy.

This specimen was PBMCs, taken before treatment. The TCR sequence derives from a male donor with rectosigmoid adenocarcinoma. V gene TRBV7-2 combines with J gene TRBJ2-5; no clear D. The CDR3 sequence is CASSPVWETQYF. The CDR3 bases are TGTGCCAGCAGCCCAGTTTGGGAGACCCAGTACTTC.